This T cell receptor beta chain was sequenced for a study of graft-versus-host responses after intestinal transplantation. Study background: Each transplant was multivisceral, liver-intestinal, or isolated intestinal.

Per germline, CDR1 SGHVS and CDR2 FNYEAQ. The CDR3 sequence is 18 residues long. V lost 1 base, J lost 0 bases, and 16 bases lay in between. Profiled with immunoSEQ multiplex PCR; TCRdb holds only in-frame clones, not every one. Of 80,000 to 100,000 clones in the sample, 90% were seen once. As regards this clone: Antigen specificity is unknown.

The rearrangement joins TRBV7-6 to TRBJ1-3; D may be TRBD1 (5 bases). This sample comprised unstimulated CD4+ T cells sorted from spleen or lymph node cells, obtained before intestinal transplant. The TCR comes from a human donor who received an intestinal transplant. CDR3 loop: CASSLVSFGRDSGNTIYF. CDR3 DNA sequence: TGTGCCAGCAGCTTAGTTAGCTTTGGCAGGGACTCTGGAAACACCATATATTTT. The whole variable domain, filled in from reference TRBV7-6 and TRBJ1-3, reads GAGVSQSPRYKVTKRGQDVALRCDPISGHVSLYWYRQALGQGPEFLTYFNYEAQQDKSGLPNDRFSAERPEGSISTLTIQRTEQRDSAMYRCASSLVSFGRDSGNTIYFGEGSWLTVV.